This TCR beta chain appears in the sequencing data of a study of regulatory T cells in long-lasting Graves disease. General study results and limits: Samples came from peripheral blood alone, without thyroid tissue.

Remarks on this clonotype: Antigen unknown.

Time point in this sample: persistent/refractory GD, antithyroid drugs over 5 years with positive TRAb. The TCR library used RNA extracted from PBMCs. Arm-PCR of CDR3 regions and iRepertoire HTBI primers were used to build TCR beta libraries. TCRdb called the multiplex PCR reads again in MiXCR, with one record for every CDR3 protein. The table has roughly 400,000 distinct CDR3 sequences, 20% to 25% seen once. The sequencing used peripheral blood mononuclear cells (PBMCs), collected when the disease was refractory, from a patient treated with antithyroid drugs. This clonotype originated in a female donor with Graves disease.

CDR3 sequence (DNA): TGTGCCAGCAGTGAACAGATACGGGGAGCCAAAAACATTCAGTACTTC. It translates to CASSEQIRGAKNIQYF. The chain is built from TRBV6-1 and TRBJ2-4; the D gene is possibly TRBD2 (5 bases). V lost 2 bases and J lost 0, with 11 bases in between. CDR3 length: 16 residues. CDR1 and CDR2 (germline): MNHNS, SASEGT.